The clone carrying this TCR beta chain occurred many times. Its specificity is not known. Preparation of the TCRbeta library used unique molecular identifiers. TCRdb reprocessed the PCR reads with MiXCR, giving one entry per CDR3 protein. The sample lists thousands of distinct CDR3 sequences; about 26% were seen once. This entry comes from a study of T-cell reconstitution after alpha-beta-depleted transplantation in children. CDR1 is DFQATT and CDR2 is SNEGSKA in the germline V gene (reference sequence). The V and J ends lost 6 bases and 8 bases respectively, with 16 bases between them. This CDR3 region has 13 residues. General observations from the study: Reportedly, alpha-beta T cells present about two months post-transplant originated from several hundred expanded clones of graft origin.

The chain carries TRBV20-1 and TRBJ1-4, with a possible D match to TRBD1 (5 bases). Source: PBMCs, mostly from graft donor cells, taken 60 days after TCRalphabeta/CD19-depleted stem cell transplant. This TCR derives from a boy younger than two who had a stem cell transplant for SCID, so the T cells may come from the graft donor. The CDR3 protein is CSATQGSEEKLFF. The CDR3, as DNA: TGCAGTGCAACCCAGGGCTCCGAGGAAAAACTGTTTTTT.